These 30 T cell receptor beta chains came from one sample sequenced in a study of T cells in Graves' hyperthyroidism and ophthalmopathy. Amplified TCR beta CDR3 regions derived from RNA transcripts. First-round RT-PCR targeting the TCR CDR3 was performed with the HTBI primer set. TCRdb re-derived calls from the multiplex PCR reads in MiXCR, one entry per CDR3 protein. The data contain 600,000 or so distinct CDR3 sequences, roughly 15% of them singletons. The sequencing input was blood. These receptors originate from a woman in her 50s with Graves' ophthalmopathy.

Ten or more counts support this clonotype. The chain couples TRBV11-3 to TRBJ2-1; D call uncertain. Germline V CDR1 and CDR2: SGHNT, YENEEA. Trimming removed 2 bases from V and 7 bases from J, with 12 bases in between. The CDR3 loop spans 14 amino acids. CDR3 sequence reads: CASSLRPGRNEQFF. CDR3 coding DNA: TGTGCCAGCAGCTTAAGACCTGGGCGGAATGAGCAGTTCTTC. Filled out from reference TRBV11-3 and TRBJ2-1, the complete variable domain reads EAGVVQSPRYKIIEKKQPVAFWCNPISGHNTLYWYLQNLGQGPELLIRYENEEAVDDSQLPKDRFSAERLKGVDSTLKIQPAELGDSAVYLCASSLRPGRNEQFFGPGTRLTVL.

There are many counts of this clonotype. This chain connects TRBV28 to TRBJ2-7; 9 bases align to TRBD2. The CDR3 spans 20 residues. Per the germline V gene, CDR1 is MDHEN and CDR2 is SYDVKM. V shed 6 bases and J 2 bases; nucleotides not matched to a gene: 23. The CDR3 DNA reads as TGTGCCAGCAGCTCACCCCCCCCGCTATCAGCGGGAGGATTTCCCTACGAGCAGTACTTC. This sequence encodes CASSSPPPLSAGGFPYEQYF.

This clonotype was observed at least ten times. The gene calls are TRBV3-1 and TRBJ2-5, with 14 bases lining up with TRBD2. CDR3 length: 21 amino acids. In germline, CDR1 is LGHDT, CDR2 YNNKEL (reference sequence). The V gene end was trimmed by 0 bases and the J gene end by 7 bases; junction bases not matched to a gene: 19. The CDR3 spells CASSQDRKKSGTSGSYGTQYF. The DNA for the CDR3 is TGTGCCAGCAGCCAAGATCGAAAAAAATCCGGGACTAGCGGGAGTTATGGGACCCAGTACTTC.

This CDR3 is CASSLVTSGLTDTQYF. In DNA form, the CDR3 reads TGTGCCAGCAGCTTAGTGACTAGCGGCCTCACAGATACGCAGTATTTT. The J gene is TRBJ2-3, the V gene TRBV11-2; TRBD2 matches 9 bases. The CDR3 loop spans 16 amino acids. The germline gives CDR1 SGHAT, CDR2 FQNNGV. J lost 2 bases, V lost 1 base, and 4 bases had no gene match.

This clonotype was detected many times. The chain is built from TRBV12-3 or TRBV12-4 and TRBJ1-5; D not certain. The CDR3 has 15 residues. V was pared by 1 base and J by 2 bases, with 9 bases between. The CDR3 sequence: CASSLVYSRNQPQHF. CDR3 coding DNA: TGTGCCAGCAGTTTAGTGTACAGTCGCAATCAGCCCCAGCATTTT.

The chain carries TRBV12-3 or TRBV12-4 and TRBJ2-1, with TRBD2 as a possible D gene (6 bases). The ends were cut back, 4 bases at V and 4 bases at J, with 14 bases in the middle. The CDR3 extends over 15 amino acids. The CDR3, as DNA: TGTGCCAGCAGTTCCTACGGGAGAGGGTACAATGAGCAGTTCTTC. It encodes CASSSYGRGYNEQFF.

There are a few counts of this clonotype. Mismatch with germline at one junction end may stem from a read error. This chain connects TRBV7-9 to TRBJ2-1; D remains unclear. This CDR3 has 14 residues. Germline V CDR1 and CDR2: SEHNR, FQNEAQ (reference sequence). The CDR3 region has the DNA TGTGCTAGCAGTCCGGGCCTCCAAGGCAATGAGCAGTTCTTC. This sequence encodes CASSPGLQGNEQFF.

This clonotype was observed a few times. V gene TRBV6-2 or TRBV6-3 combines with J gene TRBJ1-2; tentatively, D is TRBD1 (5 bases). This CDR3 contains 14 residues. V dropped 7 bases and J dropped 7 bases, with 19 bases sitting between them. The germline CDR1 and CDR2 sequences are MNHEY and SVGEGT. CDR3 sequence: CASTGGLGAGGYTF. The DNA of the CDR3 is TGTGCCAGCACCGGCGGCCTCGGGGCGGGTGGCTACACCTTC.

This clonotype was seen repeatedly, ten times or more. This sequence joins TRBV7-9 and TRBJ2-7; D tentatively fits TRBD1 or TRBD2 (5 bases each). This CDR3 is built from 14 residues. Trimming stripped 3 bases from V and 2 bases from J, with 11 bases between. Germline CDR1 SEHNR, CDR2 FQNEAQ (reference sequence). The CDR3 region is CASSLLEGPYEQYF. In DNA form, the CDR3 reads TGTGCCAGCAGCTTGCTTGAGGGGCCCTACGAGCAGTACTTC.

The gene calls are TRBV2 and TRBJ2-1, with TRBD2 matching over 15 bases. CDR3 size: 18 residues. Germline V CDR1 and CDR2: SNHLY, FYNNEI. Trimming removed 6 bases from V and 6 bases from J; junction bases left unmatched: 12. CDR3 region: CASSPGLAGGPRFNEQFF. The CDR3 nucleotides read TGTGCCAGCAGCCCCGGACTAGCGGGAGGGCCGAGGTTCAATGAGCAGTTCTTC.

The gene calls are TRBV9 and TRBJ2-3, with 7 bases matching TRBD1. After removal of 9 bases from V and 0 bases from J, the junction contained 13 bases not matched to a gene. CDR1 and CDR2 from the germline V gene are SGDLS and YYNGEE. The CDR3 totals 16 residues. In DNA, the CDR3 is TGTGCCACTCTCCCGAGGGGGCACGTTAGCACAGATACGCAGTATTTT. Encoded protein: CATLPRGHVSTDTQYF. Filled out from reference TRBV9 and TRBJ2-3, the complete variable domain reads DSGVTQTPKHLITATGQRVTLRCSPRSGDLSVYWYQQSLDQGLQFLIQYYNGEERAKGNILERFSAQQFPDLHSELNLSSLELGDSALYFCATLPRGHVSTDTQYFGPGTRLTVL.

The chain uses TRBV4-2 and TRBJ1-2; weak D call: TRBD1 (5 bases). Trimming pared 0 bases from V and 10 bases from J, leaving 18 bases between. In germline, CDR1 is LGHNA, CDR2 YNFKEQ. CDR3 length: 15 residues. In DNA form, the CDR3 reads TGTGCCAGCAGCCAAGAAGGAGGCAGAATGGGGGTCTACACCTTC. Its translation: CASSQEGGRMGVYTF.

The rearrangement uses TRBV6-2 or TRBV6-3 and TRBJ1-1; TRBD1 is a possible D gene (5 bases). V lost 0 bases to trimming and J lost 10 bases, with 24 bases between them. In germline, CDR1 is MNHEY, CDR2 SVGEGT. The CDR3 contains 17 residues. CDR3 amino acids: CASSYSNFGHGVGGAFF. DNA for the CDR3: TGTGCCAGCAGTTACTCGAATTTCGGACACGGCGTCGGTGGAGCTTTCTTT.

This clonotype came up a few times. The V gene is TRBV4-1, the J gene TRBJ2-5, with TRBD2 matching over 11 bases. CDR3 size: 17 residues. The V gene end was trimmed by 2 bases and the J gene end by 1 base; junction bases not matched to a gene: 6. The V gene's germline CDR1 is MGHRA and CDR2 YSYEKL. The DNA for the CDR3 is TGCGCCAGCAGCCAAATTTATAGCGGGAGGGTCCAAGAGACCCAGTACTTC. Translating it yields CASSQIYSGRVQETQYF.

This clonotype was recorded many times. The chain carries TRBV7-2 and TRBJ2-3; TRBD2 is a possible D gene (7 bases). The V gene lost 1 base and the J gene lost 5 bases, with 19 bases spanning the gap. The V gene's germline CDR1 is SGHTA and CDR2 FQGNSA. The CDR3 is 17 amino acids. CDR3 sequence (DNA): TGTGCCAGCAGCTTAGAGATGGCGGGGGCTTCAGGAGATACGCAGTATTTT. Translated: CASSLEMAGASGDTQYF. Looking up the rest from reference TRBV7-2 and TRBJ2-3 gives the full variable domain: GAGVSQSPSNKVTEKGKDVELRCDPISGHTALYWYRQSLGQGLEFLIYFQGNSAPDKSGLPSDRFSAERTGGSVSTLTIQRTQQEDSAVYLCASSLEMAGASGDTQYFGPGTRLTVL.

This rearrangement joins TRBV7-2 to TRBJ2-1; 14 bases align to TRBD2. The germline V gene encodes CDR1 SGHTA and CDR2 FQGNSA. Trimming took 6 bases from V and 8 from J; bases not matched to a gene: 6. The CDR3 is 15 residues long. As DNA, the CDR3 is TGTGCCAGCAGGCACGGACTAGCGGGAGGCGATGAGCAGTTCTTC. Residues: CASRHGLAGGDEQFF.

This clonotype was observed at least ten times. The V call is TRBV12-3 or TRBV12-4, the J call TRBJ2-7; D is ambiguous. Trimming took off 2 bases at V and 3 bases at J, with 5 bases between the two ends. CDR3 length: 12 amino acids. The CDR3 sequence: CASSLIIYEQYF. In nucleotides, the CDR3 is TGTGCCAGCAGTTTAATTATCTACGAGCAGTACTTC.

This clonotype was seen a handful of times. This rearrangement joins TRBV7-9 to TRBJ2-3; no reliable D call. The CDR3 length is 14 residues. Trimming stripped 9 bases from V and 5 bases from J, with 18 bases between. From germline, CDR1 is SEHNR and CDR2 FQNEAQ (reference sequence). The CDR3 DNA sequence: TGTGCCAGTGCCTTCGGAGCGCCCGTAGATACGCAGTATTTT. Translating gives CASAFGAPVDTQYF.

This clonotype was detected only a few times. The chain has TRBV27 and TRBJ1-6; no definite D call. CDR3 size: 18 residues. The V end lost 3 bases, the J end lost 0 bases, and 15 bases lay between the germline ends. The germline V gene has CDR1 MNHEY and CDR2 SMNVEV (reference sequence). The CDR3 region has the DNA TGTGCCAGCAGTTTTGAAAGCAGGATGAGCTCCTATAATTCACCCCTCCACTTT. Translated, it gives CASSFESRMSSYNSPLHF.

The table lists this clonotype with a few counts. Being one base from a much bigger clone, this may be a read error. This is likely a read error, given that the CDR3 carries no conserved phenylalanine or tryptophan at its end. This chain links TRBV6-1 with TRBJ1-1; unclear D gene. The CDR3 is 14 amino acids. Germline CDR1 reads MNHNS; CDR2 reads SASEGT. V was shortened by 3 bases and J by 0 bases, with 8 bases between the two germline ends. In nucleotides, the CDR3 is TGTGCCAGCAGTGATGGTCCGCTGAACACTGAAGCTTTCCTT. This sequence encodes CASSDGPLNTEAFL.

This clonotype occurred many times. The rearrangement links TRBV3-1 to TRBJ2-7; D is unclear. V gave up 0 bases and J gave up 4 bases, with 10 bases separating them. CDR1 and CDR2 (germline): LGHDT, YNNKEL (reference sequence). CDR3 length equals 14 residues. This CDR3 reads CASSQDGLPYEQYF. DNA of the CDR3: TGTGCCAGCAGCCAAGATGGCTTACCATACGAGCAGTACTTC.

J is TRBJ2-3 and V is TRBV20-1; D call uncertain. V lost 3 bases, J lost 5 bases, and 3 bases lay in between. This CDR3 region has 10 residues. Looked up from germline, CDR1 is DFQATT and CDR2 is SNEGSKA (reference sequence). In nucleotides, the CDR3 is TGCAGTGCTAGGGAAGATACGCAGTATTTT. This codes for CSAREDTQYF.

This clonotype was recorded many times. The chain couples TRBV12-3 or TRBV12-4 to TRBJ1-2, with D perhaps matching TRBD1 (6 bases). The ends were cut back, 6 bases at V and 8 bases at J, with 16 bases in the middle. The CDR3 extends over 13 amino acids. This CDR3 reads CASRQGPFHGYTF. In DNA form, the CDR3 reads TGTGCCAGCAGACAGGGACCATTTCACGGCTACACCTTC.

The chain joins TRBV4-2 to TRBJ2-1, with D tentatively TRBD1 (6 bases). CDR3 length equals 14 residues. V was cut by 1 base and J by 15 bases, with 19 bases left in between. Germline-derived CDR1 and CDR2 are LGHNA and YNFKEQ. In nucleotides, the CDR3 is TGTGCCAGCAGCCAAGGCTCCGGGACCCGAGGGGGGTTCTTC. Translating gives CASSQGSGTRGGFF.

This clonotype has a handful of counts. The gene calls are TRBV7-9 and TRBJ1-1; 11 bases map to TRBD1. J was trimmed by 3 bases and V by 3 bases; bases with no gene match: 3. CDR1 SEHNR and CDR2 FQNEAQ come from the germline V gene (reference sequence). The CDR3 contains 15 residues. The CDR3 bases are TGTGCCAGCAGCTTGGGACAGGGGGTTGACACTGAAGCTTTCTTT. It yields the protein CASSLGQGVDTEAFF.

This clonotype has at least ten counts. This chain links TRBV28 with TRBJ1-5; D is perhaps TRBD1 (5 bases). Trimming left V 4 bases short and J 0 bases short, with 13 bases between. Per germline, CDR1 MDHEN and CDR2 SYDVKM. The CDR3 length is 16 residues. The DNA for the CDR3 is TGTGCCAGCAGTTCAACCGGGGCAAATAGCAATCAGCCCCAGCATTTT. Translating gives CASSSTGANSNQPQHF.

Many counts were recorded for this clonotype. This chain uses TRBV7-2 with TRBJ2-1; D is uncertain. V shed 2 bases and J shed 0 bases, with 8 bases lying between them. This CDR3 spans 15 amino acids. CDR1 SGHTA and CDR2 FQGNSA come from the germline V gene. The CDR3 DNA reads TGTGCCAGCAGCTTAAAGACTCTCTCCTACAATGAGCAGTTCTTC. Translating it yields CASSLKTLSYNEQFF.

The V and J genes are TRBV18 and TRBJ2-2; D is unresolved. Germline-derived CDR1 and CDR2 are KGHSH and LQKENI. V lost 2 bases, J lost 4 bases, and 20 bases lay in between. This CDR3 is built from 18 residues. The CDR3 region is CASSPRFRERISTGELFF. The CDR3 DNA reads TGTGCCAGCTCACCAAGGTTTAGAGAGAGGATAAGCACCGGGGAGCTGTTTTTT.

This clonotype was seen many times. The chain couples TRBV28 to TRBJ2-1; 12 nucleotides line up with TRBD1. The germline gives CDR1 MDHEN, CDR2 SYDVKM. The CDR3 covers 17 residues. V was clipped by 8 bases and J by 3 bases; unmatched bases: 11. The CDR3 protein is CASATGTGGAVYNEQFF. Here the CDR3 DNA reads TGTGCCAGCGCTACCGGGACAGGGGGCGCGGTCTACAATGAGCAGTTCTTC.

This clonotype came up many times. The V call is TRBV5-1, the J call TRBJ1-2; D perhaps matches TRBD1 (6 bases). CDR3 size: 15 residues. Germline CDR1 is SGHRS and CDR2 is YFSETQ. Between the trimmed V and J ends, which lost 3 bases and 4 bases, there was a span of 16 bases. CDR3 sequence (DNA): TGCGCCAGCAGCTCCGACTGGGACACCTCCTATGGCTACACCTTC. Translation gives CASSSDWDTSYGYTF.